What follows is one T cell receptor beta chain and its context. Its antigen has not been determined. No clone much larger than this one lies a single base away; base qualities are absent. TCRbeta CDR3 regions were amplified from genomic DNA by means of the immunoSEQ Assay, a bias-controlled multiplex PCR. The original pipeline was this. Nucleated cell counts per sample were estimated from amplification of reference gene primers within the assay. Sequence reads were collapsed and filtered to measure the absolute abundance of every unique TCRbeta CDR3 rearrangement. Productive Simpson clonality was computed per sample as the square root of Simpson's diversity index over productive rearrangements. TCRdb limited this immuneACCESS table to in-frame rearrangements with V and J called. A share of clones is missing; checked studies link under half to unresolved V genes, and the rest is unexplained. The V and J calls and clone size were taken over from that table, and D and trimming were inferred from the DNA. The sample yields roughly 140,000 clones; just over 85% were counted once. Of the sample, around 3.5% falls within the top ten clones.

The sample belongs to a study of blood T cell repertoires in COVID-19 (dated by TCRdb to the early 2020s). Some background on the complete study: Samples covering the acute and convalescent phases of COVID-19 were provided by collaborators in the United States, Italy and Spain. The repertoires were released in a freely available public database intended as a resource for research on the immune response to SARS-CoV-2. Where available, HLA class I and class II types were taken from metadata supplied by the sample provider and were not determined by assay-based typing. The prospective study material was composed of cDNA or gDNA derived from T cells, B-cell-depleted T cells, or PBMCs. A de-identified subject ID, COVID-19 status, age in years and sex were almost always included in the sample metadata. The samples were drawn from two sources: the first 160 participants of the ongoing ImmuneRACE study, and 1,200 or so subjects contributed by 6 global collaborators. Subjects who had been exposed to COVID-19, were actively infected with it, or had recovered from it provided the deeply sampled blood TCRbeta repertoires that made up the dataset.

The paper's findings and limits, for the study overall: The amount of clinical and demographic metadata varied by source and participant and was provided uncurated.

Whole blood was collected in K2EDTA tubes by collaborating institutions according to the institutions' own protocols. Collaborator samples were shipped for TCRbeta analysis as frozen whole blood, isolated PBMCs, or DNA extracted from either sample type. Sequenced material: peripheral blood. This clonotype originated in a man aged 65 to 79 with acute or convalescent COVID-19.

The CDR3 protein: CASRRGTGQETQYF. Here is the DNA: TGTGCCAGCAGAAGGGGGACAGGACAAGAGACCCAGTACTTC. This chain is built from TRBV3-1 (or the pseudogene TRBV3-2) and TRBJ2-5, with 8 central nucleotides matching TRBD1. After removal of 6 bases from V and 2 bases from J, the junction retains 5 bases not matched to a gene. Per the germline V gene (reference sequence), LGHDT is the CDR1 and YNNKEL is the CDR2. The CDR3 runs 14 amino acids, cysteine and phenylalanine included. Of the read, only the CDR3 DNA is kept; its 42 bases are in frame from base 1.